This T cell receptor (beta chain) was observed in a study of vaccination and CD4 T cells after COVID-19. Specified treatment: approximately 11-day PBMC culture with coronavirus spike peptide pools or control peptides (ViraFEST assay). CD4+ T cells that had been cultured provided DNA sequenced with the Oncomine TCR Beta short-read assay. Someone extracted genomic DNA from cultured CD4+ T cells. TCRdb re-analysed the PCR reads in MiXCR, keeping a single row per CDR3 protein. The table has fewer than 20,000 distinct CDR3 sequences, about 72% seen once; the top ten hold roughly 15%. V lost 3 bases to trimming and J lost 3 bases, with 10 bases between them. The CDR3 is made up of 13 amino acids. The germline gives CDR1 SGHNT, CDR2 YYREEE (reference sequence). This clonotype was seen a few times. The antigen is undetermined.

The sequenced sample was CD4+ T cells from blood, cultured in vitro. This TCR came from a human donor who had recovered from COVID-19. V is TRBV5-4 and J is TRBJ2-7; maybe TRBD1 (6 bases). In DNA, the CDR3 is TGTGCCAGCAGCTCGATACAGGGCTACGAGCAGTACTTC. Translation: CASSSIQGYEQYF.